These 26 T cell receptor beta chains came from one sample sequenced in a study of patients and donors after allogeneic stem cell transplantation. TCRdb reprocessed the RT-PCR reads via MiXCR and lists one record per CDR3 protein. The sample yields 150,000 to 200,000 distinct CDR3 sequences, approximately 28% seen once. Sequencing input: blood, either unsorted or a sorted T cell fraction (not recorded which). The source is a human donor who was either an allogeneic HSCT recipient or a stem cell or donor lymphocyte infusion donor (not recorded which). It is not recorded whose cells these are; they may come from a transplant donor.

In this sample, this clonotype turned up a few times. V gene TRBV28 combines with J gene TRBJ1-2; maybe TRBD1 (5 bases). V shed 2 bases and J shed 4 bases, with 11 bases lying between them. Germline CDR1 reads MDHEN; CDR2 reads SYDVKM. CDR3 length equals 14 residues. CDR3: CASSLGARGYGYTF. The CDR3 nucleotides are TGTGCCAGCAGTTTAGGGGCGAGGGGCTATGGCTACACCTTC.

The rearrangement uses TRBV10-3 and TRBJ1-2; D unclear. V was trimmed by 3 bases and J by 1 base, leaving 6 bases between them. The CDR3 sequence is 13 residues long. Germline CDR1 reads ENHRY; CDR2 reads SYGVKD. CDR3 DNA sequence: TGTGCCATCAGTGAAGACCTTAACTATGGCTACACCTTC. Amino acids: CAISEDLNYGYTF.

This clonotype was seen more than once but under ten times. The V and J genes are TRBV20-1 and TRBJ1-5, with TRBD1 as a possible D gene (5 bases). The V end was cut by 0 bases, the J end by 5 bases, with 8 bases between. Per germline, CDR1 DFQATT and CDR2 SNEGSKA (reference sequence). This CDR3 has 13 amino acids. CDR3 sequence reads: CSARDRVDQPQHF. The DNA of the CDR3 is TGCAGTGCTAGAGACAGGGTAGATCAGCCCCAGCATTTT.

The chain is built from TRBV13 and TRBJ2-7; tentatively, D is TRBD2 (5 bases). This CDR3 has 14 residues. The germline V gene encodes CDR1 PRHDT and CDR2 FYEKMQ (reference sequence). The V end lost 3 bases, the J end lost 2 bases, and 11 bases lay between the germline ends. The CDR3 sequence: CASSFRTPTYEQYF. The CDR3 DNA sequence: TGTGCCAGCAGCTTCAGGACTCCTACCTACGAGCAGTACTTC. Together with reference TRBV13 and TRBJ2-7, the CDR3 gives the full variable domain: AAGVIQSPRHLIKEKRETATLKCYPIPRHDTVYWYQQGPGQDPQFLISFYEKMQSDKGSIPDRFSAQQFSDYHSELNMSSLELGDSALYFCASSFRTPTYEQYFGPGTRLTVT.

This clonotype occurred a few times. One end of the junction varies from germline; a read error may be responsible. J is TRBJ1-2 and V is TRBV27; D remains unclear. CDR3 length: 14 amino acids. Germline CDR1 and CDR2: MNHEY and SMNVEV (reference sequence). The CDR3 nucleotides are TGTGCCAGCAGTCCCCTTGGCCCCAACTTTGGCTACACCTTC. As protein: CASSPLGPNFGYTF.

Only a few counts were recorded for this clonotype. This chain uses TRBV20-1 with TRBJ1-4; D perhaps matches TRBD1 (6 bases). Germline V gene data show CDR1 as DFQATT and CDR2 as SNEGSKA (reference sequence). Trimming took 4 bases from V and 5 from J, leaving 8 bases between them. This CDR3 has 12 amino acids. The CDR3 sequence: CSAKTGNEKLFF. In DNA, the CDR3 is TGCAGTGCTAAAACAGGGAATGAAAAACTGTTTTTT.

V usage is TRBV7-9 and J usage is TRBJ2-1; D ambiguous. Trimming took off 8 bases at V and 7 bases at J, with 9 bases between the two ends. This CDR3 region has 11 residues. Germline assignment: CDR1 SEHNR and CDR2 FQNEAQ (reference sequence). The DNA for the CDR3 is TGTGCCAGCGGTGGCGGAAATGAGCAGTTCTTC. Residues: CASGGGNEQFF.

This clonotype appeared a single time. A much larger clone differs by one base, so this may be a read error. The chain couples TRBV5-5 to TRBJ2-2; D remains ambiguous. Germline values: CDR1 SGHKS, CDR2 YYEKEE (reference sequence). Between the trimmed V and J ends, which lost 3 bases and 3 bases, there was a span of 3 bases. The CDR3 is 12 amino acids. The CDR3 DNA follows: TGTGCCAGCAGCTCCTACACCGGGGAGCTGTTTTTT. This sequence encodes CASSSYTGELFF.

V and J are TRBV20-1 and TRBJ2-1; perhaps TRBD1 as D (6 bases). Germline V lookup: CDR1 DFQATT, CDR2 SNEGSKA (reference sequence). The CDR3 is 14 residues long. The V gene lost 1 base and the J gene lost 3 bases, with 10 bases spanning the gap. CDR3 bases: TGCAGTGCTAGAGCAGCCAGGGGCTACAATGAGCAGTTCTTC. This translates into CSARAARGYNEQFF.

This clonotype was seen more than once but under ten times. The chain couples TRBV6-2 or TRBV6-3 to TRBJ2-5; D remains ambiguous. The CDR3 is 14 residues long. Between the trimmed V and J ends, which lost 0 bases and 1 base, there was a span of 6 bases. CDR1 is MNHEY and CDR2 is SVGEGT in the germline V gene. CDR3 DNA: TGTGCCAGCAGTTACTCTAGTTTCCAAGAGACCCAGTACTTC. It encodes CASSYSSFQETQYF.

This clonotype was detected a few times. The V and J genes are TRBV5-1 and TRBJ2-7; D is perhaps TRBD1 (6 bases). The CDR3 is 15 amino acids. Germline V gene lookup returns CDR1 SGHRS and CDR2 YFSETQ. The V end was cut by 1 base, the J end by 5 bases, with 16 bases between. This CDR3 is CASSLTWAGANEQYF. In DNA, the CDR3 is TGCGCCAGCAGCTTGACATGGGCAGGGGCCAACGAGCAGTACTTC.

In its sample, this clonotype was seen a few times. This chain joins TRBV7-6 and TRBJ2-1; D possibly uses TRBD1 or TRBD2 (5 bases each). The CDR3 length is 16 residues. CDR1 and CDR2 (germline): SGHVS, FNYEAQ. V lost 2 bases and J 4 bases, leaving 15 bases between the germline ends. CDR3 protein: CASSLSGRGEYNEQFF. The CDR3 nucleotides read TGTGCCAGCAGCTTAAGTGGGCGAGGGGAATACAATGAGCAGTTCTTC. Looking up the rest from reference TRBV7-6 and TRBJ2-1 gives the full variable domain: GAGVSQSPRYKVTKRGQDVALRCDPISGHVSLYWYRQALGQGPEFLTYFNYEAQQDKSGLPNDRFSAERPEGSISTLTIQRTEQRDSAMYRCASSLSGRGEYNEQFFGPGTRLTVL.

This chain links TRBV12-3 or TRBV12-4 with TRBJ2-3; possibly TRBD1 for D (5 bases). V was shortened by 3 bases and J by 5 bases, with 12 bases between the two germline ends. The CDR3 covers 14 residues. The CDR3 DNA follows: TGTGCCAGCAGTTTGCAGGGCCCTCGAGATACGCAGTATTTT. Translating it yields CASSLQGPRDTQYF.

This clonotype was seen more than once but under ten times. This sequence joins TRBV20-1 and TRBJ2-1; the D gene is possibly TRBD2 (5 bases). Germline assignment: CDR1 DFQATT and CDR2 SNEGSKA (reference sequence). Trimming pared 4 bases from V and 3 bases from J, leaving 13 bases between. CDR3 size: 14 residues. CDR3 sequence reads: CSAIGRGFYNEQFF. DNA of the CDR3: TGCAGTGCTATCGGGCGCGGGTTCTACAATGAGCAGTTCTTC.

The chain employs TRBV27 and TRBJ2-1; 7 bases agree with TRBD2. Germline CDR1 and CDR2: MNHEY and SMNVEV (reference sequence). The CDR3 length is 17 residues. V lost 4 bases to trimming and J lost 5 bases; unmatched junction nucleotides: 14. CDR3 in DNA: TGTGCCAGCAGTTCCCTCATCAATGAGCGGGGTAACAATGAGCAGTTCTTC. This codes for CASSSLINERGNNEQFF.

The V call is TRBV7-2, the J call TRBJ2-5, with 12 nucleotides matching TRBD1. Germline CDR1 and CDR2: SGHTA and FQGNSA. This CDR3 has 17 residues. V gave up 1 base and J gave up 3 bases; unmatched junction bases: 6. The CDR3 protein is CASSLGRDRGREETQYF. The CDR3, as DNA: TGTGCCAGCAGCTTAGGACGGGACAGGGGGCGCGAAGAGACCCAGTACTTC. Filled out from reference TRBV7-2 and TRBJ2-5, the complete variable domain reads GAGVSQSPSNKVTEKGKDVELRCDPISGHTALYWYRQSLGQGLEFLIYFQGNSAPDKSGLPSDRFSAERTGGSVSTLTIQRTQQEDSAVYLCASSLGRDRGREETQYFGPGTRLLVL.

The chain uses TRBV7-8 and TRBJ2-4; the D gene is possibly TRBD2 (5 bases). V was shortened by 1 base and J by 0 bases, with 7 bases between the two germline ends. There are 15 residues in the CDR3. Germline CDR1 and CDR2: SGHVS and FQNEAQ. The CDR3 here is CASSLERLAKNIQYF. Here the CDR3 DNA reads TGTGCCAGCAGCTTAGAGCGGTTAGCCAAAAACATTCAGTACTTC.

The V call is TRBV7-9, the J call TRBJ2-7, with D unresolved. This CDR3 contains 15 residues. V lost 2 bases, J lost 1 base, and 12 bases lay in between. Looked up from germline, CDR1 is SEHNR and CDR2 is FQNEAQ (reference sequence). CDR3 DNA: TGTGCCAGCAGCTTATGGTCCCAGTATTCCTACGAGCAGTACTTC. This gives the protein CASSLWSQYSYEQYF.

V gene TRBV27 combines with J gene TRBJ2-7; a possible D gene is TRBD2 (6 bases). Trimming shortened V by 6 bases and J by 3 bases, and 9 bases separated the two germline ends. The germline gives CDR1 MNHEY, CDR2 SMNVEV (reference sequence). The CDR3 runs 12 residues. CDR3 sequence: CASRGGNYEQYF. Written as DNA, the CDR3 is TGTGCCAGCAGGGGCGGGAACTACGAGCAGTACTTC.

In its sample, this clonotype was seen once. This chain uses TRBV7-2 with TRBJ2-3, with TRBD2 matching over 8 bases. The CDR3 runs 16 residues. Germline CDR1 reads SGHTA; CDR2 reads FQGNSA. Trimming removed 4 bases from V and 2 bases from J; junction bases left unmatched: 8. The chain's CDR3 is CASSSRLAGLTDTQYF. The CDR3, as DNA: TGTGCCAGCAGCTCCCGCCTAGCGGGTCTCACAGATACGCAGTATTTT. The full variable domain, rest sourced from reference TRBV7-2 and TRBJ2-3, is GAGVSQSPSNKVTEKGKDVELRCDPISGHTALYWYRQSLGQGLEFLIYFQGNSAPDKSGLPSDRFSAERTGGSVSTLTIQRTQQEDSAVYLCASSSRLAGLTDTQYFGPGTRLTVL.

The V and J genes are TRBV27 and TRBJ2-7; TRBD1 aligns across 9 bases. Germline V lookup: CDR1 MNHEY, CDR2 SMNVEV (reference sequence). The CDR3 length is 16 residues. Trimming removed 3 bases from V and 3 bases from J; junction bases left unmatched: 9. In DNA form, the CDR3 reads TGTGCCAGCAGTTTCAGTGGACAGGGGATATTCTACGAGCAGTACTTC. Its protein is CASSFSGQGIFYEQYF.

The rearrangement joins TRBV28 to TRBJ2-3, with 11 bases that match TRBD2. Germline CDR1 and CDR2: MDHEN and SYDVKM. This CDR3 is 17 amino acids long. J was trimmed by 5 bases and V by 8 bases; bases with no gene match: 15. CDR3 region: CASRRPLAGEREDTQYF. CDR3 nucleotide sequence: TGTGCCAGCCGTAGACCACTAGCGGGAGAAAGAGAAGATACGCAGTATTTT.

The chain employs TRBV7-9 and TRBJ2-7; D might be TRBD2 (5 bases). Germline loops: CDR1 SEHNR, CDR2 FQNEAQ (reference sequence). Trimming removed 5 bases at V and 6 bases at J, with 11 bases between. This CDR3 is 12 amino acids long. CDR3 DNA: TGTGCCAGCAGCCCGGGCGGGCGCGAGCAGTACTTC. Protein: CASSPGGREQYF.

This clonotype has a handful of counts. The chain uses TRBV6-5 and TRBJ1-2; 8 nucleotides line up with TRBD1. Trimming took 5 bases from V and 4 from J; bases not matched to a gene: 6. From germline, CDR1 is MNHEY and CDR2 SVGAGI. The CDR3 totals 14 residues. This CDR3 reads CASSGDRRPYGYTF. CDR3 nucleotides: TGTGCCAGCAGTGGGGACAGGAGACCCTATGGCTACACCTTC.

V and J are TRBV29-1 and TRBJ1-5; D is unresolved. CDR1 is SQVTM and CDR2 is ANQGSEA in the germline V gene. With 2 bases removed from V and 6 bases from J, the gap between germline ends came to 11 bases. The CDR3 covers 13 residues. In DNA, the CDR3 is TGCAGCGTTGAAAGTGGATTGGGTCAGCCCCAGCATTTT. It translates to CSVESGLGQPQHF.

This clonotype was seen a handful of times. In nucleotides, the CDR3 is TGCAGTGCTAGAGAGACCGGCACCGGGGAGCTGTTTTTT. This gives the protein CSARETGTGELFF. V gene TRBV20-1 combines with J gene TRBJ2-2, with D hard to call. The germline gives CDR1 DFQATT, CDR2 SNEGSKA (reference sequence). This CDR3 is 13 amino acids long. V was clipped by 0 bases and J by 4 bases, with 6 bases between them.